These 20 T cell receptor beta chains were sequenced from one sample in a study of CD8+ T cells in alopecia areata. CD4, CD8alpha, NKG2D, NKG2ACE and other markers guided sorting of pooled cutaneous lymph node cells. RNA was isolated and reverse transcribed to cDNA, the sequencing template. Measured with immunoSEQ multiplex PCR; TCRdb has only the in-frame clones, and not every one. The table lists roughly 260,000 clones, with no singletons. The sequenced sample was CD4+ T cells sorted from a lymph node. Receptors were obtained from a C3H/HeJ mouse with alopecia areata. MHC haplotype of the mouse line: H2-k.

Note on this clone: The listed genes are named as in mouse. The CDR3 extends 4 residues past the end of the read, so its final part is completed from the germline J gene. The chain recombines TRBV5 with TRBJ2-3; D is possibly TRBD1 (6 bases). The V end was cut by 0 bases, the J end by 0 bases, with 10 bases between. This CDR3 has 16 residues. Germline CDR1 reads LGHNA; CDR2 reads YNLKQL (reference sequence). The CDR3 loop is CASSQEAGVSAETLYF. CDR3 DNA, as far as it was read: TGTGCCAGCAGCCAAGAAGCAGGGGTGAGTGCAGAA.

The table lists this clone with a few counts. Germline and genes: mouse. The CDR3 end falls 4 residues outside the read, so it is completed with the germline J gene. The chain recombines TRBV19 with TRBJ2-1, with 9 positions matching TRBD2. The CDR3 is made up of 15 amino acids. V gave up 2 bases and J gave up 3 bases; unmatched junction bases: 3. Looked up from germline, CDR1 is FNHDT and CDR2 is SITEND (reference sequence). The CDR3 region is CASSIWTGAYAEQFF. The covered CDR3 bases are TGTGCCAGCAGTATCTGGACTGGGGCCTATGCT.

Note on this clone: These gene names are mouse names. The observed sequence ends 4 residues before the CDR3 terminus, with the missing tail filled in from the germline J gene. The rearrangement uses TRBV13-2 and TRBJ2-3, with D possibly matching TRBD2 (7 bases). Germline CDR1 reads NNHNN; CDR2 reads SYGAGS (reference sequence). Trimming left V 0 bases short and J 2 bases short, with 10 bases between. This CDR3 is 15 amino acids long. The sequenced CDR3 bases are TGTGCCAGCGGTGATGGGGGGGCGTTTGCAGAA. Its translation: CASGDGGAFAE. Given in full, the CDR3 is CASGDGGAFAETLYF.

This clone was counted between two and nine times. Gene names are mouse gene names. The read falls 4 residues short of the CDR3 end, and the missing part is taken from the germline J gene. The sample holds other DNA sequences that translate to the same CDR3. This chain connects TRBV13-3 to TRBJ2-5; tentative D call: TRBD1 (6 bases). The CDR3 length is 14 residues. V lost 5 bases and J lost 0, with 10 bases in between. Germline V gene sequence: CDR1 NNHDY, CDR2 SYVADS. CDR3 region: CASSPGQNQDTQYF. The sequenced CDR3 bases are TGTGCCAGCAGCCCGGGACAAAACCAAGAC.

Regarding this clone: Germline and genes here are mouse. The observed sequence ends 3 residues before the CDR3 terminus, with the missing tail filled in from the germline J gene. The same CDR3 is also encoded by other DNA sequences in this sample. The rearrangement links TRBV5 to TRBJ1-6; TRBD1 matches at 9 bases. TRBJ1-6 falls under the ORF class, with uncertain function. Germline V gene lookup returns CDR1 LGHNA and CDR2 YNLKQL (reference sequence). This CDR3 has 16 residues. V lost 2 bases and J lost 1; bases outside the gene matches: 0. CDR3 DNA (partial): TGTGCCAGCAGCCAAACAGGGGGCTCCTATAATTCGCCC. Its protein product is CASSQTGGSYNSP. The whole CDR3 sequence reads CASSQTGGSYNSPLYF.

In regard to this clone: The genes are named according to mouse. The read stops 4 residues short of the end of the CDR3; the missing end is completed from the germline J gene. The sample has other DNA sequences that encode this CDR3 too. The chain uses TRBV5 and TRBJ2-5, with 10 bases identical to TRBD2. Trimming took 2 bases from V and 3 from J; bases not matched to a gene: 2. The CDR3 length is 15 residues. The germline CDR1 and CDR2 sequences are LGHNA and YNLKQL (reference sequence). This chain's CDR3 is CASSQPGLGQDTQYF. Partial CDR3 DNA: TGTGCCAGCAGCCAACCGGGACTGGGGCAAGAC.

In its sample, this clone was seen a few times. The gene symbols are mouse symbols. From the germline J gene comes the end of the CDR3, since the read stops 4 residues before it. The same CDR3 also results from other DNA sequences found in this sample. The chain recombines TRBV1 with TRBJ2-5; the match to TRBD2 covers 9 bases. CDR3 length: 14 residues. Germline-derived CDR1 and CDR2 are NSQYPW and LRSPGD (reference sequence). V shed 3 bases, J shed 3 bases, and the junction held 1 base outside the gene matches. The CDR3 reads CTCSATGGQDTQYF. The covered CDR3 bases are TGCACCTGCAGTGCGACTGGGGGACAAGAC.

Only a few counts were recorded for this clone. The genes are named according to mouse. The read terminates 4 residues ahead of where the CDR3 ends, so the germline J gene completes it. The V and J genes are TRBV13-1 and TRBJ2-1; 7 nucleotides agree with TRBD2. Trimming cost V 0 bases and J 4 bases; bases outside gene matches: 4. The V gene's germline CDR1 is NSHNY and CDR2 SYGAGN. The CDR3 covers 15 residues. The CDR3 loop is CASSDGGGLYAEQFF. CDR3 DNA (partial): TGTGCCAGCAGTGATGGGGGGGGACTGTATGCT.

Only a few counts were recorded for this clone. Genes and germline come from the mouse. The CDR3 end is not reached by the read, which stops 3 residues before it; the germline J gene fills it in. This chain uses TRBV19 with TRBJ1-6, with a tentative D call TRBD1 (6 bases). TRBJ1-6 is treated as an ORF (open reading frame) with a function not yet certain. Germline values: CDR1 FNHDT, CDR2 SITEND (reference sequence). The CDR3 runs to 15 residues. V dropped 5 bases and J dropped 7 bases, with 16 bases sitting between them. CDR3 residues: CASRRPGQQNSPLYF. Partial CDR3 DNA: TGTGCCAGCAGGCGACCGGGACAACAAAATTCGCCC.

As concerns this clone: Mouse gene names apply. The read ends 4 residues shy of where the CDR3 ends; the end is completed using the germline J gene. This chain connects TRBV17 to TRBJ2-4, with 10 nucleotides matching TRBD1. Germline V lookup: CDR1 MNHDT, CDR2 YYDKIL. Losses at the gene ends were 1 base for V and 0 bases for J; bases not matched to a gene: 1. This CDR3 is built from 16 residues. The sequenced part of the CDR3 DNA is TGTGCTAGCAGTAGAGCGGGACAGGGGAGTCAAAAC. Protein sequence: CASSRAGQGSQN. From start to end, the CDR3 is CASSRAGQGSQNTLYF.

Of note for this clone: All gene names here are mouse names. The missing CDR3 end, 4 residues past where the read stops, is filled in from the germline J gene. The chain uses TRBV13-1 and TRBJ2-1; 8 nucleotides align to TRBD2. Trimming took 5 bases from V and 6 from J; bases not matched to a gene: 10. The CDR3 is 15 amino acids. Germline V gene sequence: CDR1 NSHNY, CDR2 SYGAGN. CDR3 amino acids: CASSPERGGIAEQFF. Partial CDR3 DNA: TGTGCCAGCAGCCCGGAGAGGGGGGGCATTGCT.

This clone showed up just a few times. Mouse gene names apply. The CDR3 is cut off 4 residues early in the read; its end comes from the germline J gene. The chain joins TRBV13-1 to TRBJ2-4; D gene uncertain. Germline values: CDR1 NSHNY, CDR2 SYGAGN. CDR3 length: 12 amino acids. Trimming took 3 bases from V and 1 from J, leaving 3 bases between them. The DNA read from the CDR3 is TGTGCCAGCAGTGTAGGTCAAAAC. Its translation: CASSVGQN. The full CDR3 protein reads CASSVGQNTLYF.

Regarding this clone: Any gene name here is a mouse gene name. The read is 4 residues too short to cover the CDR3 end, so that end is filled in from the germline J gene. The identical CDR3 is also encoded by other nucleotide sequences in the sample. V usage is TRBV5 and J usage is TRBJ1-1, with a tentative D call TRBD1 (6 bases). Between the trimmed V and J ends, which lost 1 base and 1 base, there was a span of 7 bases. The CDR3 has 14 residues. CDR1 LGHNA and CDR2 YNLKQL come from the germline V gene (reference sequence). Incomplete CDR3 DNA: TGTGCCAGCAGCCAAGGGGGACAAAACACA. Its translation is CASSQGGQNT. The full-length CDR3 reads as CASSQGGQNTEVFF.

Notes on this clone: The genes and germline here are from mouse. The read is 4 residues too short to cover the CDR3 end, so that end is filled in from the germline J gene. Other DNA sequences in the sample encode the same CDR3. The J gene is TRBJ2-3, the V gene TRBV13-1, with 9 bases fitting TRBD1. The CDR3 runs to 16 residues. The ends lost 0 bases at V and 0 bases at J; junction bases unmatched: 2. Germline-derived CDR1 and CDR2 are NSHNY and SYGAGN. The CDR3 loop is CASSDGGQGSAETLYF. The sequenced CDR3 bases are TGTGCCAGCAGTGATGGGGGACAGGGTAGTGCAGAA.

This clone occurred a few times. The gene names given are mouse names. This sample also contains other DNA sequences that code for the same CDR3. The sequenced CDR3 bases are TGTGCTAGCAGTCGGGACAGGGCCTATGCT. It encodes CASSRDRAYA. The CDR3 reads in full as CASSRDRAYAEQFF. The rearrangement joins TRBV17 to TRBJ2-1, with 9 nucleotides matching TRBD1. Read sequence stops 4 residues before the CDR3 end, and the germline J gene provides the missing end. Trimming cost V 5 bases and J 3 bases; bases outside gene matches: 2. The length of the CDR3 is 14 residues. Germline values: CDR1 MNHDT, CDR2 YYDKIL.

In the case of this clone: Genes and germline are mouse. The read comes to an end 4 residues before the CDR3 does, leaving the germline J gene to fill in the end. The chain recombines TRBV13-1 with TRBJ2-7, with D perhaps TRBD1 (6 bases). This CDR3 region has 15 residues. V lost 3 bases to trimming and J lost 0 bases, with 13 bases between them. The germline CDR1 and CDR2 sequences are NSHNY and SYGAGN. CDR3 DNA (partial): TGTGCCAGCAGTGGCCGGGACAAGAGCTCCTAT. As protein: CASSGRDKSSY. The entire CDR3 protein is CASSGRDKSSYEQYF.

For this clone: The gene symbols are mouse symbols. CDR3 residues: CASGGGARDTQYF. The part of the CDR3 DNA that was read is TGTGCCAGCGGTGGGGGGGCGCGGGAC. The chain is built from TRBV13-2 and TRBJ2-5; D perhaps matches TRBD2 (7 bases). The missing CDR3 end, 4 residues past where the read stops, is filled in from the germline J gene. The CDR3 runs to 13 residues. Looked up from germline, CDR1 is NNHNN and CDR2 is SYGAGS (reference sequence).

Worth noting for this clone: Germline and genes: mouse. From the germline J gene comes the end of the CDR3, since the read stops 4 residues before it. This chain uses TRBV13-3 with TRBJ2-1, with TRBD1 identical over 7 bases. Germline assignment: CDR1 NNHDY and CDR2 SYVADS. This CDR3 region has 13 residues. The sequenced part of the CDR3 DNA is TGTGCCAGCAGTGATCAGGGGGTCGCT. This sequence encodes CASSDQGVA. The whole CDR3 protein is CASSDQGVAEQFF.

This clone was observed a few times. These gene names are mouse names. The CDR3 is cut off 4 residues early in the read; its end comes from the germline J gene. The rearrangement links TRBV13-2 to TRBJ1-2; D gene ambiguous. V lost 4 bases to trimming and J lost 2 bases, with 9 bases between them. In germline, CDR1 is NNHNN, CDR2 SYGAGS (reference sequence). CDR3 length: 13 amino acids. CDR3 DNA (partial): TGTGCCAGCGGTCTACTGGGGAACTCC. Protein product: CASGLLGNS. The whole CDR3 sequence is CASGLLGNSDYTF.

A note on this clone: Mouse germline and gene names are used. The read ends 4 residues before the CDR3 terminus; that terminus is restored from the germline J gene. This chain joins TRBV13-2 and TRBJ1-2; D gene unclear. CDR1 NNHNN and CDR2 SYGAGS come from the germline V gene (reference sequence). The CDR3 is made up of 16 amino acids. With 2 bases removed from V and 0 bases from J, the gap between germline ends came to 14 bases. CDR3: CASGDPVQHANSDYTF. The CDR3 DNA, read in part, is TGTGCCAGCGGTGACCCCGTACAGCATGCAAACTCC.